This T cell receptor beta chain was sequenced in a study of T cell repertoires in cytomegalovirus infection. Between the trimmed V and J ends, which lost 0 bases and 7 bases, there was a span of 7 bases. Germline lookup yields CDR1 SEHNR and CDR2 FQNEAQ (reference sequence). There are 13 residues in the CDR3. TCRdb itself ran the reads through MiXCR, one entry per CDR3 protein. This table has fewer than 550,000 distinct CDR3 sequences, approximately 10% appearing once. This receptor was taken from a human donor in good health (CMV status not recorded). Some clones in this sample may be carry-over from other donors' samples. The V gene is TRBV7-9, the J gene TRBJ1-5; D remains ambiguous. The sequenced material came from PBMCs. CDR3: CASSLATSQPQHF. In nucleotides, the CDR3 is TGTGCCAGCAGCTTAGCAACCTCCCAGCCCCAGCATTTT. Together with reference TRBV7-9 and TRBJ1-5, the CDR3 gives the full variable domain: DTGVSQNPRHKITKRGQNVTFRCDPISEHNRLYWYRQTLGQGPEFLTYFQNEAQLEKSRLLSDRFSAERPKGSFSTLEIQRTEQGDSAMYLCASSLATSQPQHFGDGTRLSIL.